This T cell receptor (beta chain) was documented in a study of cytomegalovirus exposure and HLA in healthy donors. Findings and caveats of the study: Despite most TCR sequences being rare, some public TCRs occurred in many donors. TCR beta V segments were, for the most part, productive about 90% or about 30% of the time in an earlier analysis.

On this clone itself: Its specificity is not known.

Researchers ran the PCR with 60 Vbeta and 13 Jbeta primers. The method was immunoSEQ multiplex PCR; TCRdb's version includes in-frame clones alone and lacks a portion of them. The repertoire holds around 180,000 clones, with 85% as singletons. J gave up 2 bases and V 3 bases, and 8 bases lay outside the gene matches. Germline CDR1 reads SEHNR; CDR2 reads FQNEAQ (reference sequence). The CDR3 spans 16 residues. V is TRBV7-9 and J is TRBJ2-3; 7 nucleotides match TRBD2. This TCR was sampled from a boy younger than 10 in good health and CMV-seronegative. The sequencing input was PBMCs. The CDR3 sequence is CASSFGSGTFTDTQYF. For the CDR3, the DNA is TGTGCCAGCAGCTTCGGGAGCGGGACCTTCACAGATACGCAGTATTTT.